Shown below are 3 T cell receptor beta chains from a single sample sequenced in a study of blood T cell repertoires in COVID-19. Method: immunoSEQ multiplex PCR; TCRdb's copy keeps in-frame clones and lacks some. The repertoire consists of fewer than 95,000 clones, with about nine tenths occurring once and the leading ten covering about 16%. The sequenced material came from peripheral blood. These TCRs come from a male donor with acute or convalescent COVID-19.

This clone was counted a single time. The chain recombines TRBV12-1 with TRBJ2-7; the table assigns TRBD1, which was not confirmed against the DNA. TRBV12-1 is marked as a pseudogene. The CDR3 totals 15 residues. The CDR3 loop is CASSASGASSYEQYF. The DNA of the CDR3 is TGTGCCAGCAGCGCCTCAGGGGCCAGTTCCTACGAGCAGTACTTC.

This rearrangement joins TRBV3-1 (or the pseudogene TRBV3-2) to TRBJ2-5, with 10 bases matching TRBD2. The V segment lost 3 bases and the J segment 4 bases; nucleotides outside the gene matches: 14. CDR3 length: 18 residues. Germline V gene sequence: CDR1 LGHDT, CDR2 YNNKEL (reference sequence). This CDR3 reads CASSQGPSGGVGAETQYF. In DNA, the CDR3 is TGTGCCAGCAGCCAGGGTCCCAGCGGGGGGGTTGGGGCAGAGACCCAGTACTTC.

This chain uses TRBV3-1 (or the pseudogene TRBV3-2) with TRBJ2-7; D not certain. Germline V CDR1 and CDR2: LGHDT, YNNKEL (reference sequence). V was clipped by 3 bases and J by 3 bases, with 15 bases between them. The CDR3 is made up of 15 amino acids. The CDR3 coding sequence is TGTGCCAGCAGCCAGCACTCTCAAACCAACTACGAGCAGTACTTC. This translates into CASSQHSQTNYEQYF.